Listed below are T cell receptor beta chains from one sample, sequenced in a study of metastatic and nonmetastatic thyroid tumors. MiXCR was used by TCRdb to re-call the PCR reads. The sample lists around 35,000 clones, about 18% occurring once. The sequencing input was blood. The receptor source for this set is a male donor with papillary thyroid cancer or a benign thyroid nodule (not recorded which). Some clones in this sample may be carry-over from other donors' samples. Both conserved end residues are part of each CDR3. A D gene is named only where the DNA matches it firmly. Some rows mark clone size as missing; the rest say once, few, many or name a class of expanded clone.

>NA|TRBJ2-7|TRBV5-1|NA
CAISLGAGLGYEQYF
TGCGCCATCAGCCTGGGGGCAGGGTTGGGGTACGAGCAGTACTTC
>NA|TRBJ2-7|TRBV10-3|NA
CAIGLTYEQYF
TGTGCCATCGGACTAACCTACGAGCAGTACTTC
>NA|TRBJ2-2|TRBV12-3/TRBV12-4|NA
CASILLMGTGELFF
TGTGCCAGCATCCTGCTAATGGGCACCGGGGAGCTGTTTTTT
>TRBD1|TRBJ2-2|TRBV24-1|NA
CATSETGQGNSGELLF
TGTGCCACAAGTGAGACGGGACAGGGTAATTCCGGGGAGCTGTTATTT
>TRBD2|TRBJ2-2|TRBV12-3/TRBV12-4|many
CASSFALPGGTGELFF
TGTGCCAGCAGTTTTGCCCTACCGGGAGGCACCGGGGAGCTGTTTTTT
>TRBD1|TRBJ2-1|TRBV11-1|NA
CASSPGQGNYNEQFF
TGTGCCAGCAGCCCGGGACAGGGGAACTACAATGAGCAGTTCTTC
>TRBD1|TRBJ2-3|TRBV12-3/TRBV12-4|many
CATQGENTDTQYF
TGTGCAACACAGGGGGAGAACACAGATACGCAGTATTTT
>NA|TRBJ2-1|TRBV27|NA
CASTRQFNNEQFF
TGTGCCAGCACCCGGCAGTTTAACAATGAGCAGTTCTTC
>NA|TRBJ1-2|TRBV6-1|many
CASSVTGYYGYTF
TGTGCCAGCAGTGTCACAGGTTACTATGGCTACACCTTC
>NA|TRBJ2-3|TRBV20-1|many
CSARDLTGGADTQYF
TGCAGTGCTAGAGATCTGACGGGGGGCGCAGATACGCAGTATTTT
>NA|TRBJ1-1|TRBV5-1|many
CASSWGETEAFF
TGCGCCAGCAGCTGGGGGGAGACTGAAGCTTTCTTT
>TRBD2|TRBJ2-7|TRBV27|medium-sized
CASSSRGRESHEQYF
TGTGCCAGCAGCTCCCGAGGGCGGGAGTCCCACGAGCAGTACTTC
>NA|TRBJ1-1|TRBV4-1|many
CASSQPLGNTEAFF
TGCGCCAGCAGCCAACCGCTGGGGAACACTGAAGCTTTCTTT
>NA|TRBJ2-1|TRBV6-1|medium-sized
CASSSSDRGRNEQFF
NA
>NA|TRBJ2-5|TRBV7-7|many
CASSPDLGETQYF
TGTGCTAGCAGCCCGGACTTAGGGGAGACCCAGTACTTC
>NA|TRBJ2-1|TRBV20-1|NA
CSLRGTGTFSYNEQFF
TGCAGCCTTCGGGGAACCGGGACTTTCTCCTACAATGAGCAGTTCTTC
>TRBD1|TRBJ1-2|TRBV7-8|once
CASSLGGTGGTHGYTF
TGTGCCAGCAGCTTAGGTGGGACAGGGGGCACTCATGGCTACACCTTC
>TRBD2|TRBJ2-1|TRBV3-1|many
CASRDASGGGNEQFF
TGTGCCAGCAGGGACGCTAGCGGGGGTGGGAATGAGCAGTTCTTC
>TRBD2|TRBJ2-1|TRBV4-2|many
CASSQDLERGRNEQFF
TGTGCCAGCAGCCAAGATCTTGAGCGGGGAAGGAATGAGCAGTTCTTC
>TRBD2|TRBJ2-3|TRBV10-3|many
CAISATGSSGDTQYF
TGTGCCATCAGTGCCACGGGCTCTAGCGGAGATACGCAGTATTTT
>NA|TRBJ2-7|TRBV9|many
CASSVGGSSYEQYF
TGTGCCAGCAGCGTAGGAGGGAGCTCCTACGAGCAGTACTTC
>NA|TRBJ1-1|TRBV20-1|many
CSAMTLYREVVMNTEAFF
TGCAGTGCTATGACCCTTTATAGGGAAGTGGTGATGAACACTGAAGCTTTCTTT